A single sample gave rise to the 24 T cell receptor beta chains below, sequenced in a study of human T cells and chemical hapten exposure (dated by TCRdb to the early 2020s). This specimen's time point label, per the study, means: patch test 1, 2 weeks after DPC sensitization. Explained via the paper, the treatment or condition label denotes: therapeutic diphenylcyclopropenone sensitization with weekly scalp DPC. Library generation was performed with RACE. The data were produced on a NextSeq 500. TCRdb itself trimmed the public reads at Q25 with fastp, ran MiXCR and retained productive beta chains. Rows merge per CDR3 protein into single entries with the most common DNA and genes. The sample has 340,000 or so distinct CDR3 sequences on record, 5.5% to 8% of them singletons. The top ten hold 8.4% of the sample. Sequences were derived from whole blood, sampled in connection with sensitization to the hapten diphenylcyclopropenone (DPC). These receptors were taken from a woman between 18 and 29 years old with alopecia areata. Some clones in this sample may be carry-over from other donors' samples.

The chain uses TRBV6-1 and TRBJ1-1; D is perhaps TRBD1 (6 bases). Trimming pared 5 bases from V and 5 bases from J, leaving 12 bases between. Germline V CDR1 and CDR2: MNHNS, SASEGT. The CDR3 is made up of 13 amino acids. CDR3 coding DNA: TGTGCCAGCAGTCCCCTACAGGGTACTGAAGCTTTCTTT. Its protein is CASSPLQGTEAFF.

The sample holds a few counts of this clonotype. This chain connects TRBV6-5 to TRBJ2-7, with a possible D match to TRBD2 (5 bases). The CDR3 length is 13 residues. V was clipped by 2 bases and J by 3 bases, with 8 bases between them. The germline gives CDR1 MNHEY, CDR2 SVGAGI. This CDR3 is CASSYNRGYEQYF. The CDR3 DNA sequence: TGTGCCAGCAGTTACAATCGGGGCTACGAGCAGTACTTC.

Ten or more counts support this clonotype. The CDR3 reads CSASPLNSGGTKTQYF. Written as DNA, the CDR3 is TGCAGTGCTAGCCCCCTTAATAGCGGGGGAACGAAGACCCAGTACTTC. The V gene is TRBV20-1, the J gene TRBJ2-5; TRBD2 matches 9 bases. CDR3 length equals 16 residues. Germline-derived CDR1 and CDR2 are DFQATT and SNEGSKA (reference sequence). J was trimmed by 6 bases and V by 3 bases; bases with no gene match: 14.

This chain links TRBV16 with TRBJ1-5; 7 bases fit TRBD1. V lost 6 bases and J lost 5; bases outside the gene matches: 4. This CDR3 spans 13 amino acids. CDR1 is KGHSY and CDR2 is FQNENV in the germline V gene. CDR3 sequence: CASRGTVDQPQHF. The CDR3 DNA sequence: TGTGCCAGCAGAGGGACAGTGGATCAGCCCCAGCATTTT.

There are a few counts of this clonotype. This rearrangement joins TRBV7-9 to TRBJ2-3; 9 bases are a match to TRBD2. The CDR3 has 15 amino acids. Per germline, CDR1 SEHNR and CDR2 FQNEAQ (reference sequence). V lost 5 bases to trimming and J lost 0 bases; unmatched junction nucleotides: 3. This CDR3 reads CASSQLAGSTDTQYF. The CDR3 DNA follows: TGTGCCAGCAGCCAGCTAGCGGGGAGCACAGATACGCAGTATTTT.

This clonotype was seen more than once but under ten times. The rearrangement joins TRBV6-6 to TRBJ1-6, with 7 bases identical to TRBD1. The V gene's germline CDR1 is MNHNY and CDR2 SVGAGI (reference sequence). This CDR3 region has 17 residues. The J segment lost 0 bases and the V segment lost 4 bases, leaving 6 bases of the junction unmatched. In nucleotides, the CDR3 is TGTGCCAGCAGTTCCTACAGGGACAGCTCCTATAATTCACCCCTCCACTTT. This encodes CASSSYRDSSYNSPLHF.

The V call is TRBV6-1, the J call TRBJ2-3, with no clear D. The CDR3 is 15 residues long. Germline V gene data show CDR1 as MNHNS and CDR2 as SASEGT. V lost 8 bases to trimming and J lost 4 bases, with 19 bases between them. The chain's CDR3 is CASQLPAGLPDTQYF. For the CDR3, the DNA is TGTGCCAGCCAGTTACCGGCAGGTCTCCCAGATACGCAGTATTTT.

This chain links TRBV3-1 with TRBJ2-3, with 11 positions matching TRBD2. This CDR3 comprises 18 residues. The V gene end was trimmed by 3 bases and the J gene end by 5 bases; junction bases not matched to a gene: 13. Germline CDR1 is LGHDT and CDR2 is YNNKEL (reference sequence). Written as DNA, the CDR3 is TGTGCCAGCAGCCACCTTAGCGGGGGGGCAATTTTAGAAGATACGCAGTATTTT. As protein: CASSHLSGGAILEDTQYF.

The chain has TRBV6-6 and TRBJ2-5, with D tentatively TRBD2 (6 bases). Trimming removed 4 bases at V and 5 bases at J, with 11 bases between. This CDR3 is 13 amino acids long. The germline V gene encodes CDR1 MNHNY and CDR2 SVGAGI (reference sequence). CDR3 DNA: TGTGCCAGCAGTTCAAACGGGGGTGAGACCCAGTACTTC. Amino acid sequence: CASSSNGGETQYF.

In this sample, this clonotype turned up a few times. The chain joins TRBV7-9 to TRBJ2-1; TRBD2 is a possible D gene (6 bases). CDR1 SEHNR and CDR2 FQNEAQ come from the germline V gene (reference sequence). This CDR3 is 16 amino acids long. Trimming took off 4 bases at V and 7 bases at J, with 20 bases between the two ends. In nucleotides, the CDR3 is TGTGCCAGCAGCTCCTCGACCGCGGGGTTTTTGAATGAGCAGTTCTTC. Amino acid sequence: CASSSSTAGFLNEQFF.

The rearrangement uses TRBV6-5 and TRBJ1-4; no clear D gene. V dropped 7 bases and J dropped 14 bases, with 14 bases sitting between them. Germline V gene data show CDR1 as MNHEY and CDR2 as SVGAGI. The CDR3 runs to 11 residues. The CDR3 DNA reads TGTGCCAGCATTAAAGGCATGTCGCTGTTTTTT. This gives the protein CASIKGMSLFF.

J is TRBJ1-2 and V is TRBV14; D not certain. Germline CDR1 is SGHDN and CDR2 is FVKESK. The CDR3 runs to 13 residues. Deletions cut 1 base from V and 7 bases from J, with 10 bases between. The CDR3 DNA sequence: TGTGCCAGCAGCCAAGGTCGTGGATTTGGCTACACCTTC. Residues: CASSQGRGFGYTF.

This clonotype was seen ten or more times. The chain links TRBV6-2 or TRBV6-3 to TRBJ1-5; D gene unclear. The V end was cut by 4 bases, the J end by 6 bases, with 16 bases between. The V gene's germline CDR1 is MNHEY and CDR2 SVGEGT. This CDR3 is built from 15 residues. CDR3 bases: TGTGCCAGCAGTTTGGGTCATTCAGGCGGTCAGCCCCAGCATTTT. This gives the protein CASSLGHSGGQPQHF.

The DNA for the CDR3 is TGTGCCAGCAGTGAAGCGGGGGCGGATCAGCCCCAGCATTTT. Protein sequence: CASSEAGADQPQHF. The genes are TRBV6-1 and TRBJ1-5; tentative D call: TRBD1 (6 bases). The V and J ends lost 0 bases and 5 bases respectively, with 8 bases between them. The V gene's germline CDR1 is MNHNS and CDR2 SASEGT. This CDR3 comprises 14 residues.

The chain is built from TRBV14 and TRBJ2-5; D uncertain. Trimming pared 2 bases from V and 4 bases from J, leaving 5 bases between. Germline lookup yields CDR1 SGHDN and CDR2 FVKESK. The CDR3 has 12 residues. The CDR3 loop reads CASSQNGETQYF. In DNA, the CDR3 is TGTGCCAGCAGCCAAAATGGAGAGACCCAGTACTTC.

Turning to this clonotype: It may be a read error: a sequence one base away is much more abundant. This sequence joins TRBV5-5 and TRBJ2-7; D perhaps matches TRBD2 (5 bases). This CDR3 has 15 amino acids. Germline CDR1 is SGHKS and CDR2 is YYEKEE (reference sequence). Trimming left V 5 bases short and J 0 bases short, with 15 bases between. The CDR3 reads CASRPRGSFSYEQYF. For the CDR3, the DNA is TGTGCCAGCAGACCGAGAGGGAGTTTCTCCTACGAGCAGTACTTC.

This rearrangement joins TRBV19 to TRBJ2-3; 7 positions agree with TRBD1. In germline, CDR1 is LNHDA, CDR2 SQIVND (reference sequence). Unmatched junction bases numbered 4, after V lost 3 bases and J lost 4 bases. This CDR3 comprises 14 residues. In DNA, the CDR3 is TGTGCCAGTAGTATCGACAGGGTCCCAGATACGCAGTATTTT. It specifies CASSIDRVPDTQYF.

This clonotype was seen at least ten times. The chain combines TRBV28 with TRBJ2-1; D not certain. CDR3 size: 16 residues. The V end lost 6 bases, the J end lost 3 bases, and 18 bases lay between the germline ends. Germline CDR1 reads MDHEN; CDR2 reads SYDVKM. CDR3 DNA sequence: TGTGCCAGCAGCCAGTCCTCCGGCACAGACTACAATGAGCAGTTCTTC. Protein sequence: CASSQSSGTDYNEQFF.

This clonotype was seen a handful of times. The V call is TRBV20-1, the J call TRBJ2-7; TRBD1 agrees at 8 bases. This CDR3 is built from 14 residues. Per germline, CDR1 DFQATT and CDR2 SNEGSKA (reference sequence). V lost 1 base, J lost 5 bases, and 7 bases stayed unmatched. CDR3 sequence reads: CSARGWTGRHEQYF. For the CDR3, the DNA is TGCAGTGCTAGAGGATGGACAGGGAGACACGAGCAGTACTTC.

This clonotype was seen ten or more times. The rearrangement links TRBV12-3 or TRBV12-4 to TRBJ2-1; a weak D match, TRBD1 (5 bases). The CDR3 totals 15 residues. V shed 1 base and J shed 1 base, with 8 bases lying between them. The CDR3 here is CASSLGQGSYNEQFF. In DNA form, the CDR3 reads TGTGCCAGCAGTTTAGGGCAGGGTTCCTACAATGAGCAGTTCTTC.

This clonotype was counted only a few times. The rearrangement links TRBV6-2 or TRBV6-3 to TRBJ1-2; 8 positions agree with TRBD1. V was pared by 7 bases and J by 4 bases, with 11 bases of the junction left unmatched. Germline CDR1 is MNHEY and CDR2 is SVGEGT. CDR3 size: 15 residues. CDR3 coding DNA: TGTGCCAGCATCAAATCCCGGGACAGGAGCTATGGCTACACCTTC. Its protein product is CASIKSRDRSYGYTF.

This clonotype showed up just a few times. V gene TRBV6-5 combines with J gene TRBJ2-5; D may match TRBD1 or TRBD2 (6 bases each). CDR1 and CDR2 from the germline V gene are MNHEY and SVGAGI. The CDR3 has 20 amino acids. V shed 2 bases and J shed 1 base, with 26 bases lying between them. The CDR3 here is CASSYGSGFRGQKIQETQYF. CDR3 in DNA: TGTGCCAGCAGTTACGGTTCGGGATTTCGGGGGCAAAAGATCCAAGAGACCCAGTACTTC.

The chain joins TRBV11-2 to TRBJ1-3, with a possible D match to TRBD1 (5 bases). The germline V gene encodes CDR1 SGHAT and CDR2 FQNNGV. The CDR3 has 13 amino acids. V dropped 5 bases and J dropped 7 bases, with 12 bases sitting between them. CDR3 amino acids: CASSMLGVNTIYF. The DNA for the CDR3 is TGTGCCAGCAGCATGTTGGGGGTCAACACCATATATTTT.

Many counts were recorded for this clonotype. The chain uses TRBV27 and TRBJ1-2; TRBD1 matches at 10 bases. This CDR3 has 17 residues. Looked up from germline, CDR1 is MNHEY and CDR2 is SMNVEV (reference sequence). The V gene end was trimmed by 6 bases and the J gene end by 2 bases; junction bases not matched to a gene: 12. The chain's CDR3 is CASRSTWDRGRNYGYTF. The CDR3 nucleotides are TGTGCCAGCAGATCCACCTGGGACAGGGGTCGAAACTATGGCTACACCTTC.